This T cell receptor (beta chain) was sequenced during a study of CD8 T cells in Susac syndrome. Sequencing of TCR beta was undertaken in CD8+ and CD4+ T cells derived from blood. Healthy donors constituted the controls, which were matched for age and sex. It was negative isolation that provided the CD8+ and CD4+ T cells, whereas TEMRA cells were enriched by FACS. Per germline, CDR1 LGHDT and CDR2 YNNKEL (reference sequence). CDR3 length: 15 amino acids. Trimming removed 1 base at V and 5 bases at J, with 15 bases between. RNA in amounts of about 0.45 to 1 ug was reverse transcribed with random hexamers. Amplification of TCR beta CDR3 spanned 54 Vbeta and 13 Jbeta via immunoSEQ multiplex PCR. TCRdb itself ran the immunoSEQ multiplex PCR reads through MiXCR, one entry per CDR3 protein. The profile shows 55,000 to 70,000 distinct CDR3 sequences, around 95% of them singletons.

Source material: CD8+ T cells from PBMCs. The source is a human donor in good health. V gene TRBV3-1 combines with J gene TRBJ2-7; no definite D call. The CDR3 is CASSQVPRALNEQYF. The DNA of the CDR3 is TGTGCCAGCAGCCAAGTACCACGGGCCTTGAACGAGCAGTACTTC.